The 25 T cell receptor beta chains given below trace back to one sample, sequenced in a study of beta chain features in type 1 diabetes. Since all of the isolated RNA was reverse transcribed, expressed TCRB transcripts were what got sequenced. Measured with immunoSEQ multiplex PCR; TCRdb has only the in-frame clones, and not every one. The sample shows around 500,000 clones, about 30% of them seen only once. Source material: naive CD4+ T cells from blood. The receptor set was obtained from a man aged 18 to 30 in good health.

V usage is TRBV7-2 and J usage is TRBJ2-7, with TRBD1 identical over 7 bases. The V segment lost 2 bases and the J segment 3 bases; nucleotides outside the gene matches: 7. The CDR3 has 15 amino acids. Germline-derived CDR1 and CDR2 are SGHTA and FQGNSA. In DNA, the CDR3 is TGTGCCAGCAGCTTAAGACAGGGTGGCTTCTACGAGCAGTACTTC. Protein: CASSLRQGGFYEQYF.

About this clone: Other DNA sequences in this sample translate to the same CDR3. The chain recombines TRBV30 with TRBJ2-3, with 8 nucleotides matching TRBD1. Germline values: CDR1 GTSNPN, CDR2 SVGIG (reference sequence). The CDR3 extends over 15 amino acids. J was trimmed by 1 base and V by 3 bases; bases with no gene match: 6. In DNA form, the CDR3 reads TGTGCCTGGAGCGCCGGGACAGGAGGCACAGATACGCAGTATTTT. This codes for CAWSAGTGGTDTQYF.

This clone was seen only a few times. The chain joins TRBV5-4 to TRBJ1-1, with TRBD1 matching 7 bases. Germline CDR1 and CDR2: SGHNT and YYREEE (reference sequence). This CDR3 comprises 13 residues. The ends lost 3 bases at V and 5 bases at J; junction bases unmatched: 4. CDR3 in DNA: TGTGCCAGCAGCTCCCGACAGGGAACTGAAGCTTTCTTT. It specifies CASSSRQGTEAFF.

The rearrangement links TRBV7-9 to TRBJ1-1; 7 bases are shared with TRBD1. The CDR3 is 13 residues long. The V gene end was trimmed by 4 bases and the J gene end by 7 bases; junction bases not matched to a gene: 6. In germline, CDR1 is SEHNR, CDR2 FQNEAQ (reference sequence). CDR3 DNA: TGTGCCAGCAGCTCCAGACAGGGACTTGAAGCTTTCTTT. It codes for CASSSRQGLEAFF. The complete variable domain, with remaining parts taken from reference TRBV7-9 and TRBJ1-1, reads DTGVSQNPRHKITKRGQNVTFRCDPISEHNRLYWYRQTLGQGPEFLTYFQNEAQLEKSRLLSDRFSAERPKGSFSTLEIQRTEQGDSAMYLCASSSRQGLEAFFGQGTRLTVV.

This clone appeared a few times. The V and J genes are TRBV6-6 and TRBJ2-7; TRBD2 is a possible D gene (7 bases). The CDR3 contains 16 residues. Germline CDR1 reads MNHNY; CDR2 reads SVGAGI (reference sequence). Deletions cut 5 bases from V and 0 bases from J, with 17 bases between. The CDR3 DNA reads as TGTGCCAGCAGTCCGATCGGGGGAGGGGGCTCCTACGAGCAGTACTTC. Its translation is CASSPIGGGGSYEQYF.

Concerning this clone itself: Mismatch with germline at one junction end may stem from a read error. The chain carries TRBV7-9 and TRBJ2-3, with 7 nucleotides matching TRBD1. Germline V CDR1 and CDR2: SEHNR, FQNEAQ (reference sequence). This CDR3 contains 15 residues. This CDR3 reads CAGSLANRGTDTQYF. The CDR3 DNA follows: TGTGCCGGCAGCTTAGCGAACAGGGGCACGGATACGCAGTATTTT.

The chain employs TRBV30 and TRBJ2-7, with TRBD1 matching 8 bases. The CDR3 totals 13 residues. V dropped 0 bases and J dropped 7; count of bases not matched to a gene: 5. Germline V gene lookup returns CDR1 GTSNPN and CDR2 SVGIG (reference sequence). Here the CDR3 DNA reads TGTGCCTGGAGTGTCCAGGGGGCGAAAGAGCAGTACTTC. It specifies CAWSVQGAKEQYF.

Notes on this clone: Additional DNA sequences in this sample encode the identical CDR3. The V gene is TRBV5-1, the J gene TRBJ2-2; D is ambiguous. The V gene's germline CDR1 is SGHRS and CDR2 YFSETQ. The CDR3 runs 14 residues. V dropped 2 bases and J dropped 0 bases, with 5 bases sitting between them. CDR3 DNA sequence: TGCGCCAGCAGCTTCCCCTCGAACACCGGGGAGCTGTTTTTT. This gives the protein CASSFPSNTGELFF.

The rearrangement links TRBV9 to TRBJ1-1; tentative D call: TRBD1 (6 bases). V lost 4 bases, J lost 0 bases, and 13 bases lay in between. This CDR3 comprises 15 residues. CDR1 SGDLS and CDR2 YYNGEE come from the germline V gene. CDR3 region: CASSPQGNMNTEAFF. In DNA, the CDR3 is TGTGCCAGCAGCCCCCAGGGGAATATGAACACTGAAGCTTTCTTT. Filled out from reference TRBV9 and TRBJ1-1, the complete variable domain reads DSGVTQTPKHLITATGQRVTLRCSPRSGDLSVYWYQQSLDQGLQFLIQYYNGEERAKGNILERFSAQQFPDLHSELNLSSLELGDSALYFCASSPQGNMNTEAFFGQGTRLTVV.

This rearrangement joins TRBV28 to TRBJ2-5; no clear D. The ends were cut back, 4 bases at V and 3 bases at J, with 9 bases in the middle. The CDR3 runs 13 residues. Germline-derived CDR1 and CDR2 are MDHEN and SYDVKM. The CDR3 DNA reads as TGTGCCAGCAGTTCCCGGGCCGAAGAGACCCAGTACTTC. Translating it yields CASSSRAEETQYF.

The V call is TRBV29-1, the J call TRBJ2-7, with 10 bases lining up with TRBD2. Germline V lookup: CDR1 SQVTM, CDR2 ANQGSEA. The CDR3 spans 17 residues. The J segment lost 4 bases and the V segment lost 1 base, leaving 13 bases of the junction unmatched. The CDR3 reads CSVEVVVGSGRGYEQYF. The CDR3, as DNA: TGCAGCGTTGAAGTGGTAGTGGGAAGCGGGAGGGGGTACGAGCAGTACTTC.

This sequence joins TRBV6-6 and TRBJ2-7, with TRBD2 as a possible D gene (6 bases). The CDR3 contains 15 residues. V gave up 4 bases and J gave up 2 bases, with 15 bases separating them. CDR1 is MNHNY, CDR2 SVGAGI, per germline (reference sequence). The CDR3 is CASSSQRVTPYEQYF. The CDR3 region has the DNA TGTGCCAGCAGTTCCCAGCGGGTGACACCCTACGAGCAGTACTTC.

This clone was detected a few times. The genes are TRBV30 and TRBJ2-1; 12 bases are shared with TRBD2. The germline gives CDR1 GTSNPN, CDR2 SVGIG (reference sequence). CDR3 length equals 15 residues. Unmatched junction bases numbered 4, after V lost 2 bases and J lost 5 bases. This chain's CDR3 is CAWSSRLAGDNEQFF. CDR3 in DNA: TGTGCCTGGAGTTCGCGACTAGCGGGAGACAATGAGCAGTTCTTC.

Regarding this clone: Other nucleotide sequences from this sample produce the same CDR3. The gene calls are TRBV4-2 and TRBJ2-1; 7 positions agree with TRBD2. The CDR3 runs to 17 residues. The V segment lost 0 bases and the J segment 0 bases; nucleotides outside the gene matches: 5. Germline CDR1 and CDR2: LGHNA and YNFKEQ. The CDR3, as DNA: TGTGCCAGCAGCCAAGAGCCGGGCGGGAGCTCCTACAATGAGCAGTTCTTC. Amino acid sequence: CASSQEPGGSSYNEQFF.

This rearrangement joins TRBV5-1 to TRBJ2-1; a weak D match, TRBD1 (6 bases). The V end lost 0 bases, the J end lost 1 base, and 8 bases lay between the germline ends. The V gene's germline CDR1 is SGHRS and CDR2 YFSETQ. This CDR3 is 15 amino acids long. The CDR3: CASSLVGGSYNEQFF. The CDR3, as DNA: TGCGCCAGCAGCTTGGTAGGGGGTTCCTACAATGAGCAGTTCTTC.

This rearrangement joins TRBV30 to TRBJ2-2; D not resolved. The CDR3 extends over 14 amino acids. Germline values: CDR1 GTSNPN, CDR2 SVGIG (reference sequence). The V gene lost 0 bases and the J gene lost 6 bases, with 11 bases spanning the gap. CDR3 in amino acids: CAWSVTPRAGELFF. DNA of the CDR3: TGTGCCTGGAGTGTAACCCCCCGGGCCGGGGAGCTGTTTTTT.

This clone has only a few counts. V gene TRBV9 combines with J gene TRBJ2-5; a weak D match, TRBD2 (6 bases). V gave up 3 bases and J gave up 0 bases, with 12 bases separating them. CDR1 and CDR2 from the germline V gene are SGDLS and YYNGEE. This CDR3 has 15 residues. CDR3 in amino acids: CASSDLSGYQETQYF. The CDR3 nucleotides read TGTGCCAGCAGCGACCTTAGCGGCTACCAAGAGACCCAGTACTTC.

Comment on this clone: This CDR3 is also generated by other DNA sequences in the sample. The CDR3 bases are TGTGCCTGGAGCCCTAATGAAAAACTGTTTTTT. Protein: CAWSPNEKLFF. The genes are TRBV30 and TRBJ1-4; D is unclear. CDR3 length: 11 residues. V lost 3 bases to trimming and J lost 3 bases, with 2 bases between them. Per the germline V gene, CDR1 is GTSNPN and CDR2 is SVGIG (reference sequence).

The CDR3 sequence: CASSQEFGLAGVTDTQYF. CDR3 bases: TGCGCCAGCAGCCAAGAATTCGGACTAGCGGGAGTCACAGATACGCAGTATTTT. The genes are TRBV4-1 and TRBJ2-3; 13 bases fit TRBD2. CDR1 is MGHRA, CDR2 YSYEKL, per germline. The CDR3 sequence is 18 residues long. V lost 0 bases, J lost 2 bases, and 5 bases stayed unmatched.

The CDR3 is CATSRAKGPNTYEQYF. The CDR3 bases are TGTGCCACCAGCAGAGCAAAGGGACCGAATACCTACGAGCAGTACTTC. V is TRBV15 and J is TRBJ2-7; tentatively, D is TRBD1 or TRBD2 (5 bases each). Germline V lookup: CDR1 LNHNV, CDR2 YYDKDF (reference sequence). The CDR3 has 16 amino acids. V lost 1 base and J lost 2, with 15 bases in between. The whole variable domain, remainder taken from reference TRBV15 and TRBJ2-7, is DAMVIQNPRYQVTQFGKPVTLSCSQTLNHNVMYWYQQKSSQAPKLLFHYYDKDFNNEADTPDNFQSRRPNTSFCFLDIRSPGLGDTAMYLCATSRAKGPNTYEQYFGPGTRLTVT.

Worth noting for this clone: Other DNA sequences of this sample code for an identical CDR3. CDR3 sequence reads: CAWSGGAYNEQFF. In DNA, the CDR3 is TGTGCCTGGAGTGGGGGAGCCTACAATGAGCAGTTCTTC. The gene calls are TRBV30 and TRBJ2-1; D is possibly TRBD2 (5 bases). V lost 1 base and J 2 bases, leaving 6 bases between the germline ends. The CDR3 extends over 13 amino acids. Germline V lookup: CDR1 GTSNPN, CDR2 SVGIG (reference sequence). Supplemented by reference TRBV30 and TRBJ2-1, the full variable domain reads SQTIHQWPATLVQPVGSPLSLECTVEGTSNPNLYWYRQAAGRGLQLLFYSVGIGQISSEVPQNLSASRPQDRQFILSSKKLLLSDSGFYLCAWSGGAYNEQFFGPGTRLTVL.

This clone occurred a few times. The V and J genes are TRBV29-1 and TRBJ1-4; 10 bases match TRBD1. The V gene's germline CDR1 is SQVTM and CDR2 ANQGSEA. V gave up 7 bases and J gave up 7 bases; unmatched junction bases: 3. This CDR3 contains 12 residues. CDR3: CSAGTGAEKLFF. CDR3 nucleotides: TGCAGCGCAGGGACAGGGGCTGAAAAACTGTTTTTT.

This chain joins TRBV7-2 and TRBJ2-3, with no clear D. CDR1 SGHTA and CDR2 FQGNSA come from the germline V gene. Trimming removed 3 bases from V and 3 bases from J, with 7 bases in between. The CDR3 has 13 amino acids. CDR3 loop: CASSFLGTDTQYF. DNA for the CDR3: TGTGCCAGCAGCTTTCTGGGGACAGATACGCAGTATTTT.

The J gene is TRBJ2-5, the V gene TRBV7-9; maybe TRBD2 (6 bases). V gave up 2 bases and J gave up 4 bases, with 11 bases separating them. Germline V lookup: CDR1 SEHNR, CDR2 FQNEAQ (reference sequence). The CDR3 consists of 14 residues. The CDR3 DNA sequence: TGTGCCAGCAGCTTATCGGCCGGGAGAGAGACCCAGTACTTC. Its protein product is CASSLSAGRETQYF.

The CDR3 DNA reads as TGTGCCAGCTCACCAGGACTAGCGGGCTCCTACGAGCAGTACTTC. Residues: CASSPGLAGSYEQYF. J is TRBJ2-7 and V is TRBV18; 11 nucleotides align to TRBD2. The CDR3 spans 15 residues. V lost 2 bases, J lost 0 bases, and 0 bases stayed unmatched. CDR1 is KGHSH, CDR2 LQKENI, per germline.